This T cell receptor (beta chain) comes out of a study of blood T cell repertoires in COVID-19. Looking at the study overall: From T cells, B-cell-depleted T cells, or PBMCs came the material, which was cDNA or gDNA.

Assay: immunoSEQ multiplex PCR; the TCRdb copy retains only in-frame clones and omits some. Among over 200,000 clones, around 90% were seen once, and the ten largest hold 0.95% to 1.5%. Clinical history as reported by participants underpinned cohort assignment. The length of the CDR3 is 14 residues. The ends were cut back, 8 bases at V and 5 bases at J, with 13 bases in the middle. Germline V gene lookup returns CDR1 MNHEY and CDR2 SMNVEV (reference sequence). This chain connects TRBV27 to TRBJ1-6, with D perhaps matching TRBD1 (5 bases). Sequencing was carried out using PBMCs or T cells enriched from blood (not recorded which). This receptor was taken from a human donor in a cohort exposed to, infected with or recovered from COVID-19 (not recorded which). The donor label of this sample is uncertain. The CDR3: CASGDQGNNSPLHF. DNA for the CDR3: TGTGCCAGCGGAGACCAGGGAAATAATTCACCCCTCCACTTT.